This is a list of T cell receptor beta chains from one sample in a study of blood T cell repertoires in COVID-19. Assay used: immunoSEQ multiplex PCR; TCRdb lists only in-frame clones, some missing. The table has roughly 100,000 clones, around 76% seen once; the top ten hold just under 20%. The sample was peripheral blood. These receptors all come from a woman aged 65 to 85 with acute or convalescent COVID-19. Both conserved end residues are part of each CDR3. A D gene is named only where the DNA matches it firmly. Not all rows give a size; the values are once, few, many and, for expanded clones, a class.

V gene	J gene	clone size	CDR3 length	D gene	CDR3 protein	CDR3 DNA
TRBV2	TRBJ2-7	NA	15	TRBD1	CASSEGQGLIYEQYF	TGTGCCAGCAGTGAGGGACAGGGTCTAATCTACGAGCAGTACTTC
TRBV14	TRBJ2-5	NA	16	TRBD2	CASSPMQRGFQETQYF	TGTGCCAGCAGCCCCATGCAGCGGGGGTTCCAAGAGACCCAGTACTTC
TRBV3-1/TRBV3-2	TRBJ1-2	few	12	TRBD1	CASSRQGYGYTF	TGTGCCAGCAGCAGACAGGGGTATGGCTACACCTTC
TRBV14	TRBJ2-7	NA	14	NA	CASSRNQGSYEQYF	TGTGCCAGCAGCCGTAATCAGGGGTCGTACGAGCAGTACTTC
TRBV7-2	TRBJ2-7	NA	15	TRBD1	CASSDRDRVGYEQYF	TGTGCCAGCAGCGACCGGGACAGGGTTGGGTACGAGCAGTACTTC
TRBV5-1	TRBJ2-7	NA	17	TRBD1	CASSLMGAGTAPYEQYF	TGCGCCAGCAGCTTGATGGGGGCCGGGACAGCACCCTACGAGCAGTACTTC
TRBV13	TRBJ2-3	NA	17	TRBD1	CASSSGRDRGGTDTQYF	TGTGCCAGCAGCTCGGGAAGGGACAGGGGGGGAACAGATACGCAGTATTTT
TRBV4-1	TRBJ2-7	NA	17	TRBD2	CASSQYTGTSGSYEQYF	TGCGCCAGCAGCCAATACACCGGGACTAGCGGCTCCTACGAGCAGTACTTC
TRBV6-5	TRBJ1-2	NA	12	TRBD1	CASKDRGFGYTF	TGTGCCAGCAAAGACAGGGGGTTCGGCTACACCTTC
TRBV24-1	TRBJ2-2	NA	14	NA	CATSDLSNTGELFF	TGTGCCACCAGTGATTTAAGCAACACCGGGGAGCTGTTTTTT
TRBV27	TRBJ2-7	NA	15	TRBD1	CASSLSATHRGEQYF	TGTGCCAGCAGTTTATCCGCCACTCACAGGGGCGAGCAGTACTTC
TRBV4-3	TRBJ1-1	NA	15	NA	CASSQDHKGRTEAFF	TGCGCCAGCAGCCAAGATCATAAGGGGAGGACTGAAGCTTTCTTT
TRBV4-1	TRBJ1-6	NA	15	NA	CASSQVGRINSPLHF	TGCGCCAGCAGCCAAGTGGGCAGGATTAATTCACCCCTCCACTTT
TRBV5-6	TRBJ1-2	NA	15	NA	CASSLEGFRVYGYTF	TGTGCCAGCAGCTTGGAAGGTTTCAGGGTGTACGGCTACACCTTC
TRBV10-3	TRBJ1-1	few	15	TRBD1	CAIRRAGGRGTEAFF	TGTGCCATCAGACGAGCAGGGGGCCGAGGGACTGAAGCTTTCTTT
TRBV27	TRBJ2-2	once	17	TRBD2	CASSLSVLAGVTGELFF	TGTGCCAGCAGTTTATCGGTGCTAGCGGGGGTCACCGGGGAGCTGTTTTTT
TRBV12-5	TRBJ1-5	NA	16	TRBD1	CASGLTGTGIVLPQHF	TGTGCTAGTGGTCTGACCGGGACAGGGATTGTTTTGCCCCAGCATTTT
TRBV5-1	TRBJ1-6	NA	17	TRBD1	CASSYSGGSSYNSPLHF	TGCGCCAGCAGCTACTCAGGGGGGAGCTCCTATAATTCACCCCTCCACTTT
TRBV2	TRBJ1-5	few	14	TRBD1	CASLRDRGNQPQHF	TGTGCCAGCTTACGGGACAGGGGCAATCAGCCCCAGCATTTT
TRBV18	TRBJ2-1	NA	15	TRBD2	CASSPLAGSYNEQFF	TGTGCCAGCTCACCGTTAGCGGGGTCCTACAATGAGCAGTTCTTC
TRBV19	TRBJ1-2	once	13	TRBD1	CASGDRGPAGYTF	TGTGCCAGTGGCGACAGGGGGCCCGCTGGCTACACCTTC
TRBV6-1	TRBJ1-5	NA	13	NA	CASSEASGVKPDF	TGTGCCAGCAGTGAAGCTTCAGGGGTTAAACCAGATTTT
TRBV15	TRBJ2-1	once	15	NA	CATSTDSSSYNEQFF	TGTGCCACCAGCACGGACTCGAGCTCCTACAATGAGCAGTTCTTC
TRBV4-1	TRBJ1-3	NA	12	NA	CASSQAGNTIYF	TGCGCCAGCAGCCAAGCAGGAAACACCATATATTTT
TRBV30	TRBJ1-4	NA	13	NA	CAWNRGTNEKLFF	TGTGCCTGGAATCGGGGAACTAATGAAAAACTGTTTTTT
TRBV11-2	TRBJ2-1	once	11	NA	CASRTGLEQFF	TGTGCCAGCAGAACGGGTCTTGAGCAGTTCTTC